This T cell receptor beta chain was recovered during a study of cytomegalovirus exposure and HLA in healthy donors (dated by TCRdb to 2016 to 2017). Regarding the complete study: An earlier analysis of several hundred of the donors reported roughly 300 Gb of sequence data and around 120 million unique TCR beta sequences from about 200 million T cells. HLA typing covered class I and class II loci at four-digit resolution. Alongside the repertoire data, information on donor age, sex, ethnicity and CMV serostatus was compiled. In an earlier analysis of 587 of the donors, high-throughput TCR beta sequencing was used to judge whether each TCR beta V gene segment behaved as functional or pseudogenic. In the later analysis, no new phenotypic data were used to find candidate immune exposures; instead, reliance was placed on TCR beta sequences and their occurrence across donors. Because of strong linkage in the cohort, five DR-DQ haplotypes were treated as single units for association and clustering. The study was designed to test whether signatures of past pathogen exposure could be identified by cataloging public T cell receptors. Typing coverage differed by locus: A, B, C, DRB1 and DQB1 were typed in roughly 620-640 donors, DQA1 in about 550, DPA1 in approximately 610, and DPB1 in roughly 470. Along with the roughly 700-subject first cohort, a separate validation cohort of over a hundred different subjects was used. Of the approximately 400 genotyped donors, over 80% were placed in the genetic ancestry cluster associated with self-reported Caucasian donors. Using immunosequencing, the study profiled T cell repertoires from some 670 subjects and related those repertoires to cytomegalovirus serostatus. To predict cytomegalovirus infection status, the study combined high-throughput TCR immunosequencing, statistical association of individual TCRs with disease status, and machine learning. Among 300 to 500 genotyped donors of the cohort, an average of approximately 240,000 unique TCR beta nucleotide sequences was sequenced per donor, of which roughly 17% were non-productive. To study patterns of TCR occurrence, a later analysis re-analyzed previously published TCR beta repertoires from 550 to 800 donors and added high-resolution HLA genotyping. Genome-wide SNP genotypes for about 60% of the roughly 670 donors were used in a later genetic analysis, which treated that subset as a discovery cohort. All discovery cohort repertoires had been generated on a single sequencing platform. Roughly 290 gigabases of sequencing data and around 80 million unique TCR sequences made up an early release that covered several hundred HLA-typed donors. Overall study outcomes, separate from this receptor: Specific HLA alleles were associated with 15,000 to 20,000 TCR beta sequences at a false discovery rate of 0.05 in a later analysis. When HLA alleles, especially DR and DQ, strongly co-occurred, TCR associations were difficult to assign to individual alleles. Correlated functional status among segregating V segments might be attributable to linkage disequilibrium, but an unknown experimental factor could not be ruled out. A later analysis found that TCR association rates varied across HLA loci, with DRB1 alleles showing the most associated TCRs and HLA-C alleles the fewest. This cohort had only TCR beta chains sequenced, and the lack of alpha or paired-chain data limited which features could be detected. A total of about 150 TCR beta chains were listed by the study as associated with cytomegalovirus. In a later analysis, several top co-occurrence clusters were reported to appear linked to parvovirus B19, influenza, CMV and Epstein-Barr virus. While some public TCRs were present in many individuals, most TCR sequences turned up only very rarely across donors. According to the authors, the approach could potentially be generalized to other disease states and immunological phenotypes. The earlier analysis of about 600 of the donors excluded approximately 17 rarely observed V segments, including chromosome 9 orphons, because counts were too low. CMV serostatus was the only immune exposure information available for the cohort. Because HLA typing was missing for some donors at each locus, association tests included only the typed subset. In vitro tests confirmed that a few of the cytomegalovirus-associated TCR beta chains recognize cytomegalovirus antigens. A further reported finding was that TCR beta sequences accurately predicted the HLA-A and HLA-B alleles for most subjects in the first cohort. The classifier was reported to diagnose cytomegalovirus status with high specificity and sensitivity in both the original cohort and the validation cohort. In a later analysis, most CMV-associated TCR beta chains were found to appear HLA-restricted, with HLA associations seemingly driven largely by CMV exposure. Presence/absence analyses assumed roughly uniform sequencing depth across donors, an assumption that may not hold. According to a later genetic analysis, donors in an Asian-associated ancestry cluster had fewer N-insertions in productive TCRs than the approximately 610-donor mean. In a later genetic analysis, a missense DCLRE1C variant was associated with V-gene and J-gene trimming of TCR beta chains, and the association was replicated in an independent cohort. The sequencing pipeline was judged likely to have produced a cluster of highly shared sequence variants as a technical artifact. An earlier analysis of several hundred of the donors showed that most TCR beta V segments appeared in productive rearrangements either about 87% or about 30% of the time, which broadly matched IMGT annotations. In a later analysis, HLA-associated TCR beta chains were found to be more clonally expanded and to have lower generation probabilities than equally common non-associated chains.

In total, about 650 healthy bone marrow donors made up the cohort. At the time of sampling, every cohort member was nominally healthy, though immune exposures that went unrecorded were likely present. The donor was CMV seropositive and belonged to the group of 250 to 300 seropositive cohort members. A peripheral blood sample was collected from each donor, and TCR beta sequencing was performed on peripheral blood mononuclear cells. Genomic DNA was extracted from the blood cell samples with the Qiagen DNeasy Blood Extraction Kit. The library was prepared using the immunoSEQ multiplex PCR assay. For the multiplex PCR, a mixture combining 60 forward primers for TCR Vbeta segments and 13 reverse primers for TCR Jbeta segments was used. A multiplex PCR assay on genomic DNA amplified the CDR3 region of rearranged TCR beta genes. On the Illumina HiSeq System, the amplified TCR beta libraries were sequenced as 87-base-pair reads. Per the authors' processing: In a later analysis, roughly 80 million unique TCR beta chains were counted across the approximately 620 repertoires, and roughly 11 million of these chains were shared by at least two donors. Raw reads were error-corrected and collapsed into unique sequences by a nearest-neighbor algorithm in which closely related sequences were merged to remove PCR and sequencing errors. Alignment of CDR3 sequences to IMGT reference sequences was used to assign V, D and J gene segments. For a sequence to be retained, at least a six-nucleotide match to both a V gene segment and a J gene segment was required. Rearrangements were called productive when the CDR3 lacked stop codons and stayed in frame with V and J; all others were non-productive. Following IMGT convention, CDR3 was defined as the stretch from the second conserved V-encoded cysteine to the conserved J-encoded phenylalanine. In an earlier analysis of approximately 500 of the donors, sequences lacking an unambiguous match to a single V gene segment were excluded. In an earlier analysis of almost 600 of the donors, a V segment was called functional when productive rearrangements were above 56.7%, and segregating when the standard deviation between donors exceeded 5%. A statistical classification framework was developed to diagnose cytomegalovirus status using the catalog of TCR beta chain sequences. In a later analysis, TCR nucleotide sequences were compared against IMGT/GENE-DB human TR gene sequences so that V and J genes could be assigned. Using the TCRdist pipeline, a later analysis assigned CDR3 sequences along with most-parsimonious VDJ recombination scenarios. A later analysis defined each TCR beta chain by its CDR3 amino acid sequence plus V-gene family, and excluded reads lacking a unique V-gene family. A later analysis removed 592 highly shared, low-generation-probability nucleotide sequences to deal with suspected cross-contamination and a sequencing artifact. In a later analysis, a clonal expansion index for each public chain was calculated from normalized within-repertoire ranks of inferred template counts. In a later analysis, generation probabilities were computed with a VDJ recombination model fitted to out-of-frame rearrangements, and the resulting probabilities were checked against IGoR. In a later analysis, hypergeometric tests were used to score TCR-TCR, TCR-HLA and TCR-CMV co-occurrence, with a repertoire-size bias correction applied to TCR pairs. A later analysis estimated false discovery rates by permuting HLA or CMV assignments 20 times. In a later analysis, co-occurring TCRs were grouped using DBSCAN, and TCRdist sequence similarity was added for clustering within HLA-allele-positive subsets. Co-occurrence clustering excluded repertoires with fewer than 30,000 or more than 120,000 public chains, plus five with anomalous nucleotide sharing. The table comes from immuneACCESS by way of TCRdb, which keeps in-frame sequences with V and J called. Part of the clones is missing from these tables; in studies checked, under half for an unresolved V gene and the rest for unknown reasons. That table is the source of V, J and clone size, and D and trimming were worked out from the DNA. This sample lists 90,000 to 110,000 clones; approximately 71% were detected once. 5.4% of the sample lies in the top ten.

In regard to this clone: Its specific antigen is unknown. No per-base quality is available; no much larger clone lies one base away.

Specimen: PBMCs. This receptor was taken from a woman in her 70s in good health and CMV-seropositive.

For the CDR3, the sequence is CASRETGTGLHEQYF. The nucleotide sequence is given as TGTGCCAGCAGGGAGACCGGGACAGGTCTACACGAGCAGTACTTC. The chain is made from TRBV6-5 and TRBJ2-7, and 8 junctional nucleotides match TRBD1. The CDR3, cysteine through phenylalanine, is 15 amino acids long. The retained sequence is limited to the CDR3, 45 bases, with the frame set at the first base. CDR1 MNHEY and CDR2 SVGAGI were looked up in the germline V gene. Compared with germline, V lacks 6 bases and J lacks 5 bases; bases without a gene match: 12.